The text below deals with one T cell receptor (beta chain). This entry is derived from a study of blood T cell repertoires in COVID-19. Some clones are missing from TCRdb's copy, which holds only in-frame ones; the method was immunoSEQ multiplex PCR. This sample has hundreds of thousands of clones, with approximately 90% found just once. In terms of age and location, participants ranged from roughly 18 to 95 years and lived in about two dozen US areas. The sample consisted of PBMCs or T cells enriched from blood (not recorded which). This TCR was recovered from a man younger than 45 who had recovered from COVID-19.

CDR3 protein: CASEVDGRREETQYF. As DNA, the CDR3 is TGTGCCAGCGAGGTAGACGGGAGGAGGGAGGAGACCCAGTACTTC. The V call is TRBV5-4, the J call TRBJ2-5; 7 bases match TRBD2. From germline, CDR1 is SGHNT and CDR2 YYREEE (reference sequence). CDR3 size: 15 residues. Losses at the gene ends were 7 bases for V and 5 bases for J; bases not matched to a gene: 14.